The rows below give T cell receptor beta chains drawn from one sample of a study of cytomegalovirus exposure and HLA in healthy donors. The method was immunoSEQ multiplex PCR; TCRdb's version includes in-frame clones alone and lacks a portion of them. The data contain some 150,000 clones, around 78% of them seen just once; the ten biggest clones take up approximately 2%. The sample consisted of PBMCs. The receptors were sampled from a female donor in good health and CMV-seropositive. The CDR3 runs from the conserved cysteine through the conserved F or W. The D gene is left open where the match is weak. Size tells how often a clone was seen (once, few, many) or the class of an expanded clone, and some rows leave it out.

V	size	J	D	DNA	CDR3
TRBV11-2	few	TRBJ2-1	TRBD2	TGTGCCAGCAGCTTGGAGCGGGAGAACAATGAGCAGTTCTTC	CASSLERENNEQFF
TRBV18	few	TRBJ1-5	TRBD1	TGTGCCAGCTCTCTACAGGGGAATCAGCCCCAGCATTTT	CASSLQGNQPQHF
TRBV2	NA	TRBJ2-7	TRBD1	TGTGCCAGCAGTCTGGACAGGGGGACAGGCGAGCAGTACTTC	CASSLDRGTGEQYF
TRBV7-9	few	TRBJ1-2	TRBD1	TGTGCCAGCAGCCAGGGGGCAAGCTATGGCTACACCTTC	CASSQGASYGYTF
TRBV18	NA	TRBJ1-1	NA	TGTGCCAGCTCAGCCCGACCTACAGGGCTCGGCCTGAACACTGAAGCTTTCTTT	CASSARPTGLGLNTEAFF
TRBV10-3	NA	TRBJ2-1	NA	TGTGCCATCAGTGAGTCGAATCAGGGGATGAACAATGAGCAGTTCTTC	CAISESNQGMNNEQFF
TRBV5-4	NA	TRBJ1-1	TRBD1	TGTGCCAGCAGCTTGTGGGGGGACAGGATGAAAGCTTTCTTT	CASSLWGDRMKAFF
TRBV7-3	NA	TRBJ2-2	NA	TGTGCCAGCAGCCCGAACAGCCTCGGGGAGCTGTTTTTT	CASSPNSLGELFF
TRBV28	NA	TRBJ1-6	TRBD1	TGTGCCAGCAGTTTCGGGACAGGGGGCTCTAGCTCCTATAATTCACCCCTCCACTTT	CASSFGTGGSSSYNSPLHF
TRBV11-3	NA	TRBJ2-5	NA	TGTGCCAGCAGCTTAGGTGGTACTGCGGGAGAGACCCAGTACTTC	CASSLGGTAGETQYF
TRBV7-9	NA	TRBJ1-1	NA	TGTGCCAGCAGCTTAACAGAGAACACTGAAGCTTTCTTT	CASSLTENTEAFF
TRBV6-5	NA	TRBJ2-7	NA	TGTGCCAGCAGTACCCAGGGCTCCTACGAGCAGTACTTC	CASSTQGSYEQYF
TRBV14	NA	TRBJ2-3	NA	TGTGCCAGCAGCCAAGTTGTGGCCACAGATACGCAGTATTTT	CASSQVVATDTQYF
TRBV18	NA	TRBJ1-1	NA	TGTGCCAGCTCACCAATCAGGGGCACTGAAGCTTTCTTT	CASSPIRGTEAFF
TRBV7-2	NA	TRBJ1-2	NA	TGTGCCAGCAGCTTAGCGCAGGACTATGGCTACACCTTC	CASSLAQDYGYTF
TRBV19	NA	TRBJ1-1	TRBD1	TGTGCCAGTAGTTTGGGACAGCGGAAAAACACTGAAGCTTTCTTT	CASSLGQRKNTEAFF
TRBV5-4	NA	TRBJ2-1	NA	TGTGCCAGCAGCCCAGCAGGTGCCACCTACAATGAGCAGTTCTTC	CASSPAGATYNEQFF
TRBV30	few	TRBJ2-3	NA	TGTGCCTGGAGTGTGGACTACAGAAGCACAGATACGCAGTATTTT	CAWSVDYRSTDTQYF
TRBV7-9	NA	TRBJ2-7	TRBD1	TGTGCCAGCAGCCCCGGGACAGGGATCCACGAGCAGTACTTC	CASSPGTGIHEQYF
TRBV23-1	NA	TRBJ2-1	TRBD1	TGCGCCAGCACCCTCCAAGGGACAGTGGTAGAGGAGCAGTTCTTC	CASTLQGTVVEEQFF
TRBV4-1	NA	TRBJ2-6	TRBD1	TGCGCCAGCAGCCAGGGACAGGGTGCTGGGGCCAACGTCCTGACTTTC	CASSQGQGAGANVLTF
TRBV7-3	once	TRBJ1-1	TRBD1	TGTGCCAGCAGCTTCGGACAGGGGAACACTGAAGCTTTCTTT	CASSFGQGNTEAFF
TRBV2	few	TRBJ2-7	NA	TGTGCCAGCAGTGAATTGGAGAGCTCCTACGAGCAGTACTTC	CASSELESSYEQYF
TRBV7-9	NA	TRBJ2-7	NA	TGTGCCAGCAGCAAAAGGGGGGGATTCTCCTACGAGCAGTACTTC	CASSKRGGFSYEQYF
TRBV6-5	NA	TRBJ2-3	TRBD2	TGTGCCAGCAGTTGGACTAGCGGGGGCACAGATACGCAGTATTTT	CASSWTSGGTDTQYF
TRBV2	once	TRBJ2-7	NA	TGTGCCAGCAGTGAATTGCGGGGTTTAAACGAGCAGTACTTC	CASSELRGLNEQYF
TRBV29-1	NA	TRBJ2-5	NA	TGCAGCGTTGAGGCAGGGGGGAGAGAGCAGTACTTC	CSVEAGGREQYF
TRBV5-1	NA	TRBJ2-3	NA	TGCGCCAGCACCCTGGGGGACTCCACAGATACGCAGTATTTT	CASTLGDSTDTQYF
TRBV5-4	NA	TRBJ1-1	TRBD1	TGTGCCAGCAGCCCGAATCCCTCCAGGGGGCTGACTGAAGCTTTCTTT	CASSPNPSRGLTEAFF
TRBV7-9	NA	TRBJ1-5	TRBD1	TGTTCCAGCAGCTTCGGGACAGGGGGCAGGTGGAGCAATCAGCCCCAGCATTTT	CSSSFGTGGRWSNQPQHF
TRBV19	NA	TRBJ2-4	TRBD1	TGTGCCAGTAGTATCCGGACAGGGAGCGACATTCAGTACTTC	CASSIRTGSDIQYF
TRBV19	NA	TRBJ2-3	TRBD2	TGTGCCAGTAGTAACAAGGGACTAGCGGGAGACATGTCCCAAACAGATACGCAGTATTTT	CASSNKGLAGDMSQTDTQYF
TRBV29-1	NA	TRBJ1-5	NA	TGCAGCGTTGGAGATCGGCAGGGTGGGCAGCCCCAGCATTTT	CSVGDRQGGQPQHF
TRBV4-2	few	TRBJ2-1	NA	TGTGCCAGCAGCCAATTAGACAGGCTAATATACAATGAGCAGTTCTTC	CASSQLDRLIYNEQFF
TRBV6-5	NA	TRBJ2-1	TRBD2	TGTGCCAGCACCATAGCGGGAGGGCCATACAATGAGCAGTTCTTC	CASTIAGGPYNEQFF
TRBV7-9	NA	TRBJ1-4	NA	TGTGCCAGCGGTCACAGGGCAACTAATGAAAAACTGTTTTTT	CASGHRATNEKLFF
TRBV5-4	few	TRBJ2-2	NA	TGTGCCAGCAGCTCAGGAGGGTTCCGAAACACCGGGGAGCTGTTTTTT	CASSSGGFRNTGELFF
TRBV5-1	NA	TRBJ1-6	TRBD1	TGCGCCAGCAGCTTGACAGGGGAACCCCTCCACTTT	CASSLTGEPLHF
TRBV5-1	once	TRBJ2-3	TRBD2	TGCGCCAGCAGCCGGAGCGGGGGGGCCTCTGTCACAGATACGCAGTATTTT	CASSRSGGASVTDTQYF
TRBV6-1	NA	TRBJ2-7	TRBD1	TGTGCCAGCAGTGACGCAGGGGGATGGTACGAGCAGTACTTC	CASSDAGGWYEQYF